This T cell receptor beta chain was identified in a study of metastatic and nonmetastatic thyroid tumors. The junction had 4 bases not matched to a gene; V was cut back by 6 bases and J by 5 bases. The CDR3 sequence is 14 residues long. The V gene's germline CDR1 is MNHEY and CDR2 SVGEGT. With MiXCR, TCRdb called clones anew from the PCR reads. The sample carries 25,000 to 35,000 clones, about a tenth recorded once. This clone was seen many times. No patient received treatment before thyroid surgery. This chain links TRBV6-2 or TRBV6-3 with TRBJ2-3; TRBD2 agrees at 11 bases. This receptor was taken from a female donor with papillary thyroid cancer or a benign thyroid nodule (not recorded which). Some clones in this sample may be carry-over from other donors' samples. The material sequenced was blood. The CDR3 region has the DNA TGTGCCAGCAGGGCGGGACTAGCGGTAGATACGCAGTATTTT. Translation: CASRAGLAVDTQYF.